These 18 T cell receptor beta chains were sequenced from one sample in a study of response to subunit inactivated influenza vaccine. TCRdb fed the RT-PCR reads into MiXCR, producing one record per CDR3 protein. Of hundreds of thousands of distinct CDR3 sequences listed, about a sixth are singletons. Sample: PBMCs from blood, taken about 13 days after vaccination. The receptor set was obtained from a man aged 50 or older who received an inactivated influenza vaccine.

V is TRBV20-1 and J is TRBJ1-2, with 9 nucleotides matching TRBD1. Germline V gene sequence: CDR1 DFQATT, CDR2 SNEGSKA (reference sequence). The CDR3 is 12 residues long. Trimming took 6 bases from V and 3 from J; bases not matched to a gene: 2. DNA of the CDR3: TGCAGTGCGAGGGACAGGGACTATGGCTACACCTTC. Amino acids: CSARDRDYGYTF.

This sequence joins TRBV2 and TRBJ1-2; D is ambiguous. This CDR3 comprises 10 residues. From germline, CDR1 is SNHLY and CDR2 FYNNEI. Trimming took 8 bases from V and 2 from J, leaving 3 bases between them. Here the CDR3 reads CASQNYGYTF. CDR3 nucleotides: TGTGCCAGCCAAAACTATGGCTACACCTTC.

The genes are TRBV6-1 and TRBJ2-5; tentative D call: TRBD1 (6 bases). Germline assignment: CDR1 MNHNS and CDR2 SASEGT. CDR3 length: 15 amino acids. The V gene lost 6 bases and the J gene lost 3 bases, with 17 bases spanning the gap. The CDR3 is CASSPSGQGEETQYF. The CDR3 nucleotides read TGTGCCAGCAGCCCCTCGGGACAAGGGGAAGAGACCCAGTACTTC.

This clonotype has only one observation. V usage is TRBV3-1 and J usage is TRBJ2-7, with TRBD2 identical over 10 bases. Germline CDR1 reads LGHDT; CDR2 reads YNNKEL (reference sequence). The CDR3 loop spans 15 amino acids. V was pared by 4 bases and J by 3 bases, with 6 bases of the junction left unmatched. The DNA of the CDR3 is TGTGCCAGCAGCCCAGGACTAGCGGTAGACTACGAGCAGTACTTC. As protein: CASSPGLAVDYEQYF.

This sequence joins TRBV15 and TRBJ2-7; no firm D call. The germline V and J ends were trimmed by 1 base and 5 bases, with 15 bases remaining between them. The CDR3 covers 15 residues. Germline-derived CDR1 and CDR2 are LNHNV and YYDKDF (reference sequence). The CDR3 nucleotides read TGTGCCACCAGCAGAGCCCCAGGCCGCAACGACGAGCAGTACTTC. Residues: CATSRAPGRNDEQYF.

CDR3 sequence (DNA): TGTGCCACCAGTGATTCCGGGGGGCGAAGCTCCTACAATGAGCAGTTCTTC. Its protein is CATSDSGGRSSYNEQFF. The rearrangement links TRBV24-1 to TRBJ2-1; possibly TRBD2 for D (7 bases). CDR3 length: 17 amino acids. Per the germline V gene, CDR1 is KGHDR and CDR2 is SFDVKD. V was pared by 2 bases and J by 0 bases, with 13 bases between.

This clonotype has at least ten counts. The chain combines TRBV12-3 or TRBV12-4 with TRBJ1-3; 7 bases are a match to TRBD1. This CDR3 comprises 15 residues. V shed 2 bases, J shed 2 bases, and the junction held 3 bases outside the gene matches. The CDR3 reads CASSLSTGTGNTIYF. The CDR3 coding sequence is TGTGCCAGCAGTTTATCGACAGGGACTGGAAACACCATATATTTT.

DNA of the CDR3: TGTGCCATCATGTCGGCGGCGGGGAACACTGAAGCTTTCTTT. Protein sequence: CAIMSAAGNTEAFF. The chain combines TRBV10-3 with TRBJ1-1; D uncertain. This CDR3 region has 14 residues. Germline CDR1 ENHRY, CDR2 SYGVKD. Trimming took 7 bases from V and 1 from J, leaving 13 bases between them.

This clonotype occurred a few times. CDR3 in amino acids: CASRGGPGVPTYEQYF. CDR3 sequence (DNA): TGTGCCAGCAGGGGGGGGCCAGGGGTCCCTACCTACGAGCAGTACTTC. V gene TRBV12-3 or TRBV12-4 combines with J gene TRBJ2-7; D possibly corresponds to TRBD2 (7 bases). The CDR3 covers 16 residues. Trimming removed 6 bases from V and 2 bases from J, with 20 bases in between.

The chain links TRBV5-1 to TRBJ2-7, with D perhaps TRBD2 (5 bases). This CDR3 spans 14 amino acids. V lost 0 bases and J lost 5, with 12 bases in between. Per the germline V gene, CDR1 is SGHRS and CDR2 is YFSETQ. Here the CDR3 DNA reads TGCGCCAGCAGCTTGGAGCGGACTTGGGACGAGCAGTACTTC. Its translation: CASSLERTWDEQYF.

This clonotype occurred a few times. The rearrangement links TRBV4-3 to TRBJ2-1; 13 bases map to TRBD2. Germline CDR1 reads LGHNA; CDR2 reads YSLEER. The CDR3 has 18 residues. V lost 3 bases and J lost 2; bases outside the gene matches: 7. CDR3 sequence: CASSQGLAGSFTYNEQFF. Here the CDR3 DNA reads TGCGCCAGCAGCCAGGGACTAGCGGGGAGCTTTACCTACAATGAGCAGTTCTTC.

This clonotype has only a few counts. The genes are TRBV12-3 or TRBV12-4 and TRBJ2-7, with 10 bases matching TRBD2. V dropped 3 bases and J dropped 9; count of bases not matched to a gene: 8. This CDR3 comprises 14 residues. CDR3 coding DNA: TGTGCCAGCAGTTTCTCAGCGGGAGGGTTTCTGCAGTACTTC. Its protein product is CASSFSAGGFLQYF.

This clonotype was detected a few times. The chain uses TRBV6-1 and TRBJ2-5, with TRBD1 matching over 8 bases. This CDR3 is built from 13 residues. The J segment lost 7 bases and the V segment lost 6 bases, leaving 7 bases of the junction unmatched. CDR1 MNHNS and CDR2 SASEGT come from the germline V gene. The CDR3 nucleotides read TGTGCCAGCAGCTCAGGGGGCCCAGGGACCCAGTACTTC. It codes for CASSSGGPGTQYF.

Many counts were recorded for this clonotype. The V call is TRBV9, the J call TRBJ2-1; 12 nucleotides align to TRBD2. CDR1 and CDR2 from the germline V gene are SGDLS and YYNGEE. This CDR3 spans 17 amino acids. The junction had 7 bases not matched to a gene; V was cut back by 0 bases and J by 6 bases. The CDR3 loop reads CASSVATSGRRGNEQFF. In DNA, the CDR3 is TGTGCCAGCAGCGTAGCGACTAGCGGGAGACGGGGCAATGAGCAGTTCTTC.

There are a few counts of this clonotype. V and J are TRBV7-2 and TRBJ1-6, with D possibly TRBD1 on 6 matching bases. CDR1 SGHTA and CDR2 FQGNSA come from the germline V gene. V dropped 5 bases and J dropped 7 bases, with 18 bases sitting between them. This CDR3 has 16 residues. The CDR3 sequence: CASSTRGSPVNSPLHF. The CDR3 nucleotides are TGTGCCAGCAGCACAAGGGGGTCGCCTGTGAATTCACCCCTCCACTTT. Variable domain in full (rest from reference TRBV7-2 and TRBJ1-6): GAGVSQSPSNKVTEKGKDVELRCDPISGHTALYWYRQSLGQGLEFLIYFQGNSAPDKSGLPSDRFSAERTGGSVSTLTIQRTQQEDSAVYLCASSTRGSPVNSPLHFGNGTRLTVT.

This chain connects TRBV5-5 to TRBJ2-7; D possibly corresponds to TRBD1 (5 bases). The CDR3 extends over 15 amino acids. V lost 2 bases and J 3 bases, leaving 15 bases between the germline ends. The V gene's germline CDR1 is SGHKS and CDR2 YYEKEE (reference sequence). The CDR3 sequence: CASSFGIQDVYEQYF. The DNA for the CDR3 is TGTGCCAGCAGCTTTGGCATACAGGACGTCTACGAGCAGTACTTC.

The sample holds many counts of this clonotype. The genes are TRBV15 and TRBJ2-1; 13 bases align to TRBD2. Trimming removed 8 bases from V and 7 bases from J; junction bases left unmatched: 5. Germline loops: CDR1 LNHNV, CDR2 YYDKDF (reference sequence). The CDR3 has 14 amino acids. The CDR3, as DNA: TGTGCCACCGAAGGACTAGCGGGGGAAAATGAGCAGTTCTTC. This gives the protein CATEGLAGENEQFF. Full variable domain (outside the CDR3, taken from reference TRBV15 and TRBJ2-1): DAMVIQNPRYQVTQFGKPVTLSCSQTLNHNVMYWYQQKSSQAPKLLFHYYDKDFNNEADTPDNFQSRRPNTSFCFLDIRSPGLGDTAMYLCATEGLAGENEQFFGPGTRLTVL.

The rearrangement uses TRBV5-1 and TRBJ1-2, with a weak D call TRBD1 (6 bases). This CDR3 comprises 14 residues. Trimming took 1 base from V and 5 from J, leaving 12 bases between them. The germline V gene has CDR1 SGHRS and CDR2 YFSETQ. CDR3 amino acids: CASSLSPGEYGYTF. In DNA form, the CDR3 reads TGCGCCAGCAGCTTGAGCCCAGGGGAATATGGCTACACCTTC.